The TCR beta chain described here comes from a study of T cell responses to AZD1222 COVID-19 vaccine. Assay used: immunoSEQ multiplex PCR; TCRdb lists only in-frame clones, some missing. Of around 160,000 clones listed, 82% are singletons. The CDR3 extends over 14 amino acids. The V end lost 4 bases, the J end lost 4 bases, and 14 bases lay between the germline ends. Germline CDR1 is SGHDT and CDR2 is YYEEEE. The chain uses TRBV5-6 and TRBJ1-1; no reliable D call. The sample here was peripheral blood, taken on day 0 of MenACWY control vaccination. The TCR comes from an adult in good health. The CDR3 nucleotides are TGTGCCAGCAGCATGACGGCCTGGAGCACTGAAGCTTTCTTT. Translated, it gives CASSMTAWSTEAFF.